Listed here are 8 T cell receptor beta chains from one sample, sequenced in a study of cytomegalovirus exposure and HLA in healthy donors. PCR involved 60 Vbeta and 13 Jbeta primers. Generated by immunoSEQ multiplex PCR, the TCRdb table keeps only in-frame clones and is missing some. The sample yields over 50,000 clones, approximately 80% seen once. The material sequenced was PBMCs. These receptors all come from a female donor in good health and CMV-seronegative.

This clone was picked up one time. The chain carries TRBV13 and TRBJ1-1; D ambiguous. The CDR3 contains 13 residues. Trimming stripped 4 bases from V and 3 bases from J, with 9 bases between. CDR1 is PRHDT and CDR2 is FYEKMQ in the germline V gene (reference sequence). CDR3 region: CASSSPGDTEAFF. CDR3 in DNA: TGTGCCAGCAGCTCTCCGGGAGACACTGAAGCTTTCTTT.

This chain links TRBV25-1 with TRBJ2-7, with 7 bases aligning to TRBD2. The CDR3 has 17 residues. Germline CDR1 reads MGHDK; CDR2 reads SYGVNS. V lost 2 bases, J lost 0 bases, and 10 bases stayed unmatched. This chain's CDR3 is CASSEGASGPTSYEQYF. DNA for the CDR3: TGTGCCAGCAGTGAAGGGGCTAGCGGACCAACCTCCTACGAGCAGTACTTC.

This clone was observed a few times. The gene calls are TRBV10-3 and TRBJ2-2; unclear D gene. TRBJ1-3 explains the end of the DNA better; the J call may be wrong. Germline CDR1 is ENHRY and CDR2 is SYGVKD. This CDR3 is built from 16 residues. The CDR3 sequence is CAISEPSTGSGNTIYF. CDR3 DNA: TGTGCCATCAGTGAGCCCTCGACTGGCTCTGGAAACACCATATATTTT.

The genes are TRBV19 and TRBJ2-2; D is perhaps TRBD2 (6 bases). CDR1 and CDR2 (germline): LNHDA, SQIVND (reference sequence). There are 13 residues in the CDR3. The V and J ends lost 7 bases and 5 bases respectively, with 11 bases between them. This CDR3 is CASIRAGTGELFF. CDR3 sequence (DNA): TGTGCCAGTATCCGGGCGGGGACCGGGGAGCTGTTTTTT.

This clone is a singleton in its sample. The chain carries TRBV28 and TRBJ2-2, with D possibly TRBD1 on 8 matching bases. Germline-derived CDR1 and CDR2 are MDHEN and SYDVKM. V gave up 7 bases and J gave up 0 bases, with 15 bases separating them. This CDR3 contains 16 residues. The CDR3 region has the DNA TGTGCCAGCACCAACAGGGGGGGCGCGAACACCGGGGAGCTGTTTTTT. Translated: CASTNRGGANTGELFF.

The gene calls are TRBV7-2 and TRBJ2-1, with 7 bases fitting TRBD1. The germline gives CDR1 SGHTA, CDR2 FQGNSA. V was pared by 5 bases and J by 0 bases, with 4 bases of the junction left unmatched. The length of the CDR3 is 15 residues. The CDR3 is CASSLNRGSYNEQFF. CDR3 nucleotides: TGTGCCAGCAGCCTAAACAGGGGCTCCTACAATGAGCAGTTCTTC.

This clone was counted a single time. The CDR3 DNA reads as TGTGCCAGCAGCACGACTAGCGGTGACTACTACGAGCAGTACTTC. Translated, it gives CASSTTSGDYYEQYF. The V gene is TRBV27, the J gene TRBJ2-5; 9 bases line up with TRBD2. The J call may be wrong; the DNA end is better matched by TRBJ2-7. Germline V gives CDR1 MNHEY, CDR2 SMNVEV (reference sequence). This CDR3 is built from 15 residues.

J is TRBJ1-1 and V is TRBV7-7; perhaps TRBD1 as D (5 bases). Germline V gene data show CDR1 as SSHAT and CDR2 as FNYEAQ (reference sequence). The CDR3 totals 13 residues. Trimming removed 3 bases from V and 2 bases from J, with 7 bases in between. The CDR3 loop is CASSFDSNTEAFF. CDR3 DNA: TGTGCCAGCAGCTTCGACAGCAACACTGAAGCTTTCTTT. The complete variable domain, with remaining parts taken from reference TRBV7-7 and TRBJ1-1, reads GAGVSQSPRYKVTKRGQDVTLRCDPISSHATLYWYQQALGQGPEFLTYFNYEAQPDKSGLPSDRFSAERPEGSISTLTIQRTEQRDSAMYRCASSFDSNTEAFFGQGTRLTVV.